This TCR beta chain was documented in a study of CD8 T cells in ankylosing spondylitis. Findings of the study overall: A CD8+ phenotype characterized the disease-linked clones, which were relatively rare in peripheral blood.

The J segment lost 8 bases and the V segment lost 7 bases, leaving 9 bases of the junction unmatched. Germline V gives CDR1 SGHRS, CDR2 YFSETQ. This CDR3 is built from 13 residues. This clonotype was recorded at least ten times. What it recognizes is unknown. TCRdb passed the 5' RACE reads through MiXCR, listing each CDR3 protein once. The sample has approximately 240,000 distinct CDR3 sequences, under 30% seen once. Sequenced input: blood, either unsorted or a sorted T cell fraction (not recorded which). The clonotype was recovered from a male donor with ankylosing spondylitis or in good health (not recorded which). The V gene is TRBV5-1, the J gene TRBJ1-2; the match to TRBD1 covers 9 bases. The CDR3, as DNA: TGCGCCAGCCGTTTGGGACAGGGTAGCGGCTACACCTTC. Its protein is CASRLGQGSGYTF.